One T cell receptor beta chain is described in this entry. In the original workflow: Amplification with reference gene primers provided the estimates of nucleated cell counts. The repertoire was sequenced with immunoSEQ multiplex PCR; TCRdb's copy has only in-frame clones and lacks some. V, J and clone size are those of that table, while D and trimming were read from the DNA. The sample has roughly 91,000 clones; about 83% are singletons. The sample comes from a study of blood T cell repertoires in COVID-19. About the research overall: T cells, B-cell-depleted T cells, or PBMCs supplied cDNA or gDNA.

CDR3 size: 10 residues. The TCR sequence derives from a man in his 70s with active or convalescent COVID-19. The genes are TRBV12-2 and TRBJ1-1. TRBV12-2 is labeled a pseudogene. Material: peripheral blood. The CDR3 is CATTCTEAFF. The DNA for the CDR3 is TGTGCTACGACTTGCACTGAAGCTTTCTTT.